The present entry profiles one T cell receptor beta chain with its context. The data stem from a study of Ad26.COV2.S vaccination and SARS-CoV-2 variants. Germline trimming cut 6 bases from V and 9 bases from J; bases unmatched to any gene: 8. Germline lookup yields CDR1 MNHEY and CDR2 SMNVEV (reference sequence). This CDR3 comprises 14 residues. Libraries were prepared by immunoSEQ multiplex PCR; TCRdb keeps only in-frame clonotypes and omits some of them. The table shows 440,000 or so clones, with about 90% occurring only once. Specified treatment: about 20 received Ad26.COV2.S at low or high dose, single or two shots; roughly 5 received placebo; per-sample allocation not given. Sampling happened 63 days after the first vaccine or placebo injection.

This TCR came from a person between 18 and 59 years old who received the Ad26.COV2.S COVID-19 vaccine or a placebo. The source was peripheral blood, collected in a trial of Ad26.COV2.S vaccine versus placebo. V is TRBV27 and J is TRBJ2-3; 11 nucleotides agree with TRBD2. DNA of the CDR3: TGTGCCAGCAGAATTAGCGGGAGGGCGCGCACGCAGTATTTT. Amino acids: CASRISGRARTQYF.